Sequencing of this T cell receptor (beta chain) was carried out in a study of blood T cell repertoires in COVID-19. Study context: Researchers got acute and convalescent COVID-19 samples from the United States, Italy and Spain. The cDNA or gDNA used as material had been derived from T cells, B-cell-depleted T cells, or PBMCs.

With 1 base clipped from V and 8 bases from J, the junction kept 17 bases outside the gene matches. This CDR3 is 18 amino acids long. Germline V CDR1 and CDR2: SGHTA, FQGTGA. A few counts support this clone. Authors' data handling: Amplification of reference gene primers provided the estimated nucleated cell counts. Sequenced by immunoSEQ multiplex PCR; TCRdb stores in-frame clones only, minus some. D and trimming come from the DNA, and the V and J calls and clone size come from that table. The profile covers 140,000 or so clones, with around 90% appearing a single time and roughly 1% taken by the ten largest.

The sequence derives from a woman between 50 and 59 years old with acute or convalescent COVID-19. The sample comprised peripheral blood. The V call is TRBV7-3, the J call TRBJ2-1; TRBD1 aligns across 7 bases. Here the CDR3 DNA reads TGTGCCAGCAGCTTAATTGGTGGGAGACAGGGAACTACACATGAGCAGTTCTTC. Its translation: CASSLIGGRQGTTHEQFF.